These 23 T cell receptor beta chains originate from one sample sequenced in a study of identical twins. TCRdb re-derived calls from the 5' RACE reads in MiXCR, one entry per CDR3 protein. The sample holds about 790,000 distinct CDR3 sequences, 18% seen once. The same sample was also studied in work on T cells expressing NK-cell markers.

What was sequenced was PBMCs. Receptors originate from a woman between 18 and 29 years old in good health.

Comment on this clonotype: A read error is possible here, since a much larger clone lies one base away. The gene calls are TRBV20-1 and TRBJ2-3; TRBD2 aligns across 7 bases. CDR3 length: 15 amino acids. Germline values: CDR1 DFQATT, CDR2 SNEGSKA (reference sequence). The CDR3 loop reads CCARTSGAGTDTQYF. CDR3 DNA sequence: TGCTGTGCTAGAACAAGCGGGGCCGGCACAGATACGCAGTATTTT.

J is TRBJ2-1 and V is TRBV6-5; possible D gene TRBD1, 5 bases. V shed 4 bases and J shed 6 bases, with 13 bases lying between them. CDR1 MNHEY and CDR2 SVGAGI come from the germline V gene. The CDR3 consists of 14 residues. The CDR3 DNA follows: TGTGCCAGCAGTTCCCAGGGTGTCCGCAATGAGCAGTTCTTC. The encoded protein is CASSSQGVRNEQFF.

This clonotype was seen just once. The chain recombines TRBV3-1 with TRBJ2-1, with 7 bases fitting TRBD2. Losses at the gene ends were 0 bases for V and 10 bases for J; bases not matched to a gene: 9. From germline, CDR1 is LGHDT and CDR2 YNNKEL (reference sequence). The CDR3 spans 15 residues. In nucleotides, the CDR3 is TGTGCCAGCAGCCAAGATTCCAGCGGGGTGGGGGAGCAGTTCTTC. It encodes CASSQDSSGVGEQFF.

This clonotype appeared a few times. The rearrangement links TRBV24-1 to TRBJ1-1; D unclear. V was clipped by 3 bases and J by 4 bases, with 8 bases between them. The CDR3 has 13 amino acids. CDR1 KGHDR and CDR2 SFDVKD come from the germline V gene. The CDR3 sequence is CATSDRYSTEAFF. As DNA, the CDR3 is TGTGCCACCAGTGATCGTTATAGCACTGAAGCTTTCTTT.

This CDR3 reads CASSLVSGGYTDTQYF. For the CDR3, the DNA is TGTGCCAGCAGCTTAGTCAGCGGGGGCTACACAGATACGCAGTATTTT. The chain couples TRBV7-9 to TRBJ2-3; 8 nucleotides line up with TRBD2. V was pared by 1 base and J by 2 bases, with 5 bases of the junction left unmatched. The CDR3 contains 16 residues. Germline loops: CDR1 SEHNR, CDR2 FQNEAQ (reference sequence). The full variable domain, with the rest looked up from reference TRBV7-9 and TRBJ2-3, is DTGVSQNPRHKITKRGQNVTFRCDPISEHNRLYWYRQTLGQGPEFLTYFQNEAQLEKSRLLSDRFSAERPKGSFSTLEIQRTEQGDSAMYLCASSLVSGGYTDTQYFGPGTRLTVL.

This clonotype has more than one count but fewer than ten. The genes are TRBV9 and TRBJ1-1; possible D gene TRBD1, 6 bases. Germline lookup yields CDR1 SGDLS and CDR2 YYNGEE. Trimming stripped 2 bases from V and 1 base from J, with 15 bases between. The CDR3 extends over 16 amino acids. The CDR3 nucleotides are TGTGCCAGCAGCGTCTGGGCGGGGGGGGCGAACACTGAAGCTTTCTTT. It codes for CASSVWAGGANTEAFF.

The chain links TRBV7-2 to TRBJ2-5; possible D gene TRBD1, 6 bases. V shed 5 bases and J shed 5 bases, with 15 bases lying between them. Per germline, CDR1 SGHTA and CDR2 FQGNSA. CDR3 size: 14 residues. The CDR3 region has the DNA TGTGCCAGCAGCCGACAGGCGTCAGGGGAGACCCAGTACTTC. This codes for CASSRQASGETQYF.

CDR3 amino acids: CSAIQGSYEQYF. CDR3 sequence (DNA): TGCAGTGCAATACAGGGCTCCTACGAGCAGTACTTC. The rearrangement links TRBV20-1 to TRBJ2-7, with D possibly matching TRBD1 (6 bases). Per the germline V gene, CDR1 is DFQATT and CDR2 is SNEGSKA (reference sequence). Trimming removed 6 bases from V and 0 bases from J, with 9 bases in between. The CDR3 consists of 12 residues.

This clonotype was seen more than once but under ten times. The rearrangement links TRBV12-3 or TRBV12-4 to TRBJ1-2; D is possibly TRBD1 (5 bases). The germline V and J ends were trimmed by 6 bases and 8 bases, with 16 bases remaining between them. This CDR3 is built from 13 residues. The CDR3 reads CASSLGGGIGYTF. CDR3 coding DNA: TGTGCCAGCAGCCTGGGGGGGGGGATCGGCTACACCTTC.

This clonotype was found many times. CDR3 protein: CASSYGYNEQFF. CDR3 nucleotide sequence: TGTGCCAGCAGTTACGGCTACAATGAGCAGTTCTTC. The rearrangement links TRBV6-6 to TRBJ2-1; D is unclear. CDR3 length: 12 amino acids. V was clipped by 2 bases and J by 3 bases, with 2 bases between them. CDR1 and CDR2 (germline): MNHNY, SVGAGI (reference sequence).

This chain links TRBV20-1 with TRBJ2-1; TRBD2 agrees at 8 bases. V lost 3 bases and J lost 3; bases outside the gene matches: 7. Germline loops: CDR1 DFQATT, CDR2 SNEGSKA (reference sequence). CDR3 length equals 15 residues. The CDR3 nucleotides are TGCAGTGCTAGCGCCGCTAGCGGGTTCTACAATGAGCAGTTCTTC. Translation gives CSASAASGFYNEQFF.

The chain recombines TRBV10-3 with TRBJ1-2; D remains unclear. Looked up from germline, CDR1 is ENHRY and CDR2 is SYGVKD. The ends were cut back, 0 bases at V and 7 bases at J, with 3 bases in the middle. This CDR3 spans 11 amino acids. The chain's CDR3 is CAISESAGYTF. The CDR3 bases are TGTGCCATCAGTGAGTCTGCTGGCTACACCTTC.

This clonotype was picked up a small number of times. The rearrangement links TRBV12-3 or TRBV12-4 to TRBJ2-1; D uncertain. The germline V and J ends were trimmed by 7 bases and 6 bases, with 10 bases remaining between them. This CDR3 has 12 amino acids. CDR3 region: CASTILGNEQFF. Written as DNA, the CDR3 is TGTGCCAGCACCATCCTGGGCAATGAGCAGTTCTTC.

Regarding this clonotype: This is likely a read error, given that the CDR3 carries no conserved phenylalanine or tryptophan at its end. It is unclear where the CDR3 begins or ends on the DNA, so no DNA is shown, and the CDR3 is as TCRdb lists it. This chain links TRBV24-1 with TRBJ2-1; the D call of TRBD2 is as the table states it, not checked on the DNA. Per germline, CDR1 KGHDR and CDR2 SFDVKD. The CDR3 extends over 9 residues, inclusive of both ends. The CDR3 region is CATSAPSSL.

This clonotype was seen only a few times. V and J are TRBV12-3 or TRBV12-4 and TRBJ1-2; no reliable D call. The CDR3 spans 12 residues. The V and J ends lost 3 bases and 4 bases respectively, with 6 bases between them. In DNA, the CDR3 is TGTGCCAGCAGTTTGGTCAGCTATGGCTACACCTTC. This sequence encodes CASSLVSYGYTF.

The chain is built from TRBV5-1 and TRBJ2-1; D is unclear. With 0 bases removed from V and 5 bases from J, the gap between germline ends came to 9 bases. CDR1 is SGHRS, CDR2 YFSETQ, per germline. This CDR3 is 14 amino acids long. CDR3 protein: CASSLEELHNEQFF. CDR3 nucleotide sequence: TGCGCCAGCAGCTTGGAGGAATTACACAATGAGCAGTTCTTC.

The CDR3 here is CAPPHRAESQPQHF. CDR3 DNA sequence: TGTGCCCCTCCTCACAGGGCGGAAAGTCAGCCCCAGCATTTT. The chain employs TRBV9 and TRBJ1-5; D might be TRBD1 (6 bases). CDR1 and CDR2 (germline): SGDLS, YYNGEE. Trimming shortened V by 10 bases and J by 6 bases, and 20 bases separated the two germline ends. CDR3 length equals 14 residues. Complete variable domain (other parts from reference TRBV9 and TRBJ1-5): DSGVTQTPKHLITATGQRVTLRCSPRSGDLSVYWYQQSLDQGLQFLIQYYNGEERAKGNILERFSAQQFPDLHSELNLSSLELGDSALYFCAPPHRAESQPQHFGDGTRLSIL.

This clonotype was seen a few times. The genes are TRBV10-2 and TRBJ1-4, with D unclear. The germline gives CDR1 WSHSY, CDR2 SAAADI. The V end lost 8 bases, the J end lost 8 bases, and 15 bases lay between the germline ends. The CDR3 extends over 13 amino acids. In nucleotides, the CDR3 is TGCGCCAGCGGTCAAGGGCCTTGGGAAAAACTGTTTTTT. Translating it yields CASGQGPWEKLFF.

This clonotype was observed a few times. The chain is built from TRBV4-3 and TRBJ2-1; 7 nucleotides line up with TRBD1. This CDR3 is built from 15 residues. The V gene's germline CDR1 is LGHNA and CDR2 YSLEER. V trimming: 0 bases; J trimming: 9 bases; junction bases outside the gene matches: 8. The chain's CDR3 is CASSQDVLGGGEQFF. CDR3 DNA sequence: TGCGCCAGCAGCCAAGATGTTTTAGGGGGCGGTGAGCAGTTCTTC.

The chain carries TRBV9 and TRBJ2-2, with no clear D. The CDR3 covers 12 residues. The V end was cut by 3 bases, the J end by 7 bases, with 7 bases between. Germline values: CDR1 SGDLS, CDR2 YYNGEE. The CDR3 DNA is TGTGCCAGCAGCGCCAATGGCGGGGAGCTGTTTTTT. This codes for CASSANGGELFF.

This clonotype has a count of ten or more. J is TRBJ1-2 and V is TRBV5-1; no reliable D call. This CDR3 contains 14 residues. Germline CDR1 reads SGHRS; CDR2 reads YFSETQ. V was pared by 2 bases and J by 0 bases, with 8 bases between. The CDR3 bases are TGCGCCAGCAGCTTCGAGAGTCCTAACTATGGCTACACCTTC. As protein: CASSFESPNYGYTF. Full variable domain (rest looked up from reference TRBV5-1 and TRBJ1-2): KAGVTQTPRYLIKTRGQQVTLSCSPISGHRSVSWYQQTPGQGLQFLFEYFSETQRNKGNFPGRFSGRQFSNSRSEMNVSTLELGDSALYLCASSFESPNYGYTFGSGTRLTVV.

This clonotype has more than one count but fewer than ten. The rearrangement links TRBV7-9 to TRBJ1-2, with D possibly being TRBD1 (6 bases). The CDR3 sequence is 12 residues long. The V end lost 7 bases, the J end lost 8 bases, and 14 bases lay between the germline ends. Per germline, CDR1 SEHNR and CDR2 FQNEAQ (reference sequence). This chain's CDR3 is CASTQGFGGYTF. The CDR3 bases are TGTGCCAGCACCCAGGGGTTTGGAGGCTACACCTTC.

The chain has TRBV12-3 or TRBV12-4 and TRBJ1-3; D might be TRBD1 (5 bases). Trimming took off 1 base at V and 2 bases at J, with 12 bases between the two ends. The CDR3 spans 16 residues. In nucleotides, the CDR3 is TGTGCCAGCAGTTTAGGGGGCAGGACAACTGGAAACACCATATATTTT. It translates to CASSLGGRTTGNTIYF.